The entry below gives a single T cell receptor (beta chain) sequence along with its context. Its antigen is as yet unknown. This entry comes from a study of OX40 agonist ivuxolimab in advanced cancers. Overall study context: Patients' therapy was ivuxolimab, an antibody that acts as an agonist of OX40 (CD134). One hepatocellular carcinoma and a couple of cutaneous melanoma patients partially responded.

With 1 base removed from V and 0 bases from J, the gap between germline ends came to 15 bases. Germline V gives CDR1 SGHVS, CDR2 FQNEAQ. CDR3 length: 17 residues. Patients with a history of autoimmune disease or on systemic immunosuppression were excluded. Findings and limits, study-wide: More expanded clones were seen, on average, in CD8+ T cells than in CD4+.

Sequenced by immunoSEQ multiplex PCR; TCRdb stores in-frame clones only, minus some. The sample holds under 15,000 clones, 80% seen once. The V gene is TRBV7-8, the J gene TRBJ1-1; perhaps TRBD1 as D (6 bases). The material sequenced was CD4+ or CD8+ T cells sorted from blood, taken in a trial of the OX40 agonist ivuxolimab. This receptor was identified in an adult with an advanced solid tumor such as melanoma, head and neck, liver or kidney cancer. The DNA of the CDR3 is TGTGCCAGCAGCTTAGGTTCGTGGGGGCCTCTGAACACTGAAGCTTTCTTT. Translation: CASSLGSWGPLNTEAFF. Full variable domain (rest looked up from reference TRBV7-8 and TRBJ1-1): GAGVSQSPRYKVAKRGQDVALRCDPISGHVSLFWYQQALGQGPEFLTYFQNEAQLDKSGLPSDRFFAERPEGSVSTLKIQRTQQEDSAVYLCASSLGSWGPLNTEAFFGQGTRLTVV.